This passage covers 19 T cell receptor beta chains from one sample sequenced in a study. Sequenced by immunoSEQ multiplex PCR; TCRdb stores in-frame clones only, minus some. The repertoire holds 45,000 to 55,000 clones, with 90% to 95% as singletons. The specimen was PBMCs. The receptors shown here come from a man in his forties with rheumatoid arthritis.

CDR3 nucleotide sequence: TGTGCCAGCAGTTTCTGGACAGGGTCACCCCTCCACTTT. Encoded protein: CASSFWTGSPLHF. The gene calls are TRBV27 and TRBJ1-6, with 8 bases fitting TRBD1. Germline V gene data show CDR1 as MNHEY and CDR2 as SMNVEV (reference sequence). CDR3 size: 13 residues. Germline trimming cut 3 bases from V and 10 bases from J; bases unmatched to any gene: 2.

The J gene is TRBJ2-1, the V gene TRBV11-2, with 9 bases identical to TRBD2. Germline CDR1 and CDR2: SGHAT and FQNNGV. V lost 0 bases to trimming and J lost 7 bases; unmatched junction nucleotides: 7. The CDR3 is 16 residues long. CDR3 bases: TGTGCCAGCAGCTTAGACCCCAGCGGGAGGTCAAATGAGCAGTTCTTC. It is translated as CASSLDPSGRSNEQFF.

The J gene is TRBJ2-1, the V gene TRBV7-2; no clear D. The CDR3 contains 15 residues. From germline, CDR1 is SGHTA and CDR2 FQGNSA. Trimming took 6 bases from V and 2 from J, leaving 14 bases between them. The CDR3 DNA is TGTGCCAGCAGGAGACCGGGCCTGGCCTACAATGAGCAGTTCTTC. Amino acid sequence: CASRRPGLAYNEQFF.

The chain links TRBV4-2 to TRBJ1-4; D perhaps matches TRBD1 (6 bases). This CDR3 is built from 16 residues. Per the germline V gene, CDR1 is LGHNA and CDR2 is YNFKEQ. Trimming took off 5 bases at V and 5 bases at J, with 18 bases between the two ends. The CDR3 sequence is CASSILGGGPNEKLFF. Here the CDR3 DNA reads TGTGCCAGCAGCATTCTTGGCGGGGGGCCAAATGAAAAACTGTTTTTT.

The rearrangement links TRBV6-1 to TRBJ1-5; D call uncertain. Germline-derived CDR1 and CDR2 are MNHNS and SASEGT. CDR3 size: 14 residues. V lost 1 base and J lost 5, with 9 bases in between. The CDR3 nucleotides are TGTGCCAGCAGTGAAGAAGGGTCTTATCAGCCCCAGCATTTT. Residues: CASSEEGSYQPQHF.

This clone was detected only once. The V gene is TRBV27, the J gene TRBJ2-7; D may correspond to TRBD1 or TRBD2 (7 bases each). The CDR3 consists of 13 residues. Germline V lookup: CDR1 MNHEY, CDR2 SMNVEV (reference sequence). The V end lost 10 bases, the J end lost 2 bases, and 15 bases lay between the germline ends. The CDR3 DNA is TGTGCCACCAGGGGGGGGTGGCCCTACGAGCAGTACTTC. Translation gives CATRGGWPYEQYF.

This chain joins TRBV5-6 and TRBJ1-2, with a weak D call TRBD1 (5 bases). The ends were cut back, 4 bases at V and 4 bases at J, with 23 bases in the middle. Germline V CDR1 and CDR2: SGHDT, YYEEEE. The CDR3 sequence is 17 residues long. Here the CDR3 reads CASSMGRRRQTSYGYTF. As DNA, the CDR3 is TGTGCCAGCAGCATGGGACGGAGGCGTCAAACTAGCTATGGCTACACCTTC.

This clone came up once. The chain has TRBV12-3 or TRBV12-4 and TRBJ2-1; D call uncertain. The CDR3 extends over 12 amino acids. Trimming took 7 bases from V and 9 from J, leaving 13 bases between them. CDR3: CASTAPGAEQFF. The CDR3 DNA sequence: TGTGCCAGCACCGCTCCCGGCGCTGAGCAGTTCTTC.

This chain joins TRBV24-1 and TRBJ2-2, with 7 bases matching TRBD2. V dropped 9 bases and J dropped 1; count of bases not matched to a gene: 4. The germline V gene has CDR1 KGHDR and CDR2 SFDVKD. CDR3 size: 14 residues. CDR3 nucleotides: TGTGCCACCGGACTAGACCTGAACACCGGGGAGCTGTTTTTT. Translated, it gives CATGLDLNTGELFF.

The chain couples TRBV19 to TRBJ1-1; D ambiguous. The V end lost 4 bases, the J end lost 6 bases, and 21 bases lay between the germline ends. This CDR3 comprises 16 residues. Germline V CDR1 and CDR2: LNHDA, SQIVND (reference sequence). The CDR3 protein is CASSTTFGSLRAEAFF. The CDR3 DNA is TGTGCCAGTAGTACGACCTTCGGCAGTTTGAGAGCTGAAGCTTTCTTT.

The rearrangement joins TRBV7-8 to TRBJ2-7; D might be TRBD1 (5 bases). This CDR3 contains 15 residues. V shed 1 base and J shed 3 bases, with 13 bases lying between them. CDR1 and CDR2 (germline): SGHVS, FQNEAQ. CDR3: CASSLVGVRGYEQYF. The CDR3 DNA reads TGTGCCAGCAGCTTAGTTGGCGTTAGGGGCTACGAGCAGTACTTC.

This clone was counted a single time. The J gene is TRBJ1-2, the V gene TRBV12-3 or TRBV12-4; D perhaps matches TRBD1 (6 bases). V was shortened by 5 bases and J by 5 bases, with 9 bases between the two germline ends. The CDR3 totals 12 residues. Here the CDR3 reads CASSPQGYGYTF. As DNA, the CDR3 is TGTGCCAGCAGTCCACAGGGTTATGGCTACACCTTC.

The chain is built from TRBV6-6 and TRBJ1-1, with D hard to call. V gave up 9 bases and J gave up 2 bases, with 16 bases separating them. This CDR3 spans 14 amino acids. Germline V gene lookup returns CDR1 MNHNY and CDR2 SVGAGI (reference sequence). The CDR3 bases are TGTGCCAGTACCACAGTACGGGAAAACACTGAAGCTTTCTTT. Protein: CASTTVRENTEAFF.

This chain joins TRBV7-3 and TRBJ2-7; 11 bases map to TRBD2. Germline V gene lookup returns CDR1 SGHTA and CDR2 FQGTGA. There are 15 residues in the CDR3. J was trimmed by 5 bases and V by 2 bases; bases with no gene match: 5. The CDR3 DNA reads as TGTGCCAGCAGCTTAGGACTAGCGGGCTGGAACGAGCAGTACTTC. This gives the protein CASSLGLAGWNEQYF.

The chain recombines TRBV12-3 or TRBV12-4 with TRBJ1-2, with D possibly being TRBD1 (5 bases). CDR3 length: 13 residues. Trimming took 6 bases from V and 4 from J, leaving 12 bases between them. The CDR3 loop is CASRTWDGYGYTF. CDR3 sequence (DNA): TGTGCCAGCAGAACCTGGGACGGCTATGGCTACACCTTC.

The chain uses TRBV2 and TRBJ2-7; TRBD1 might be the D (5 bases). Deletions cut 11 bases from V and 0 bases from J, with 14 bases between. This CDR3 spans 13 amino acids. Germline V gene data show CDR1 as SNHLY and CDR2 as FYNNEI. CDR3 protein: CALIGALSYEQYF. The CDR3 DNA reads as TGTGCCCTCATAGGGGCGCTCTCCTACGAGCAGTACTTC.

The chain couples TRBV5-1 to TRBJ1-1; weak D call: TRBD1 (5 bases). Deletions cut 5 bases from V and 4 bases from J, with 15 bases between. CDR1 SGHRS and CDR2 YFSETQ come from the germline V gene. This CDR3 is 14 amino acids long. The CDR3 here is CASSPGRRGTEAFF. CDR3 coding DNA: TGCGCCAGCAGTCCAGGACGGAGGGGCACTGAAGCTTTCTTT.

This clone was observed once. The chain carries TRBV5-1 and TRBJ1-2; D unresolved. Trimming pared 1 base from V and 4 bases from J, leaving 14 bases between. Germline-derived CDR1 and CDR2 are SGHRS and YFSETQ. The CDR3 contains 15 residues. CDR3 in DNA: TGCGCCAGCAGCTTGACGACTACACTACTCTATGGCTACACCTTC. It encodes CASSLTTTLLYGYTF.

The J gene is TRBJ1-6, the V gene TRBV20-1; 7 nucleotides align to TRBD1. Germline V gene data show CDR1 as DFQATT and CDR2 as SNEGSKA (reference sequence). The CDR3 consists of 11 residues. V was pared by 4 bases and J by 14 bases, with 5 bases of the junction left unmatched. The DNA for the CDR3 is TGCAGTGCTAACAGGGGTAGGACCCTCCACTTT. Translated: CSANRGRTLHF.